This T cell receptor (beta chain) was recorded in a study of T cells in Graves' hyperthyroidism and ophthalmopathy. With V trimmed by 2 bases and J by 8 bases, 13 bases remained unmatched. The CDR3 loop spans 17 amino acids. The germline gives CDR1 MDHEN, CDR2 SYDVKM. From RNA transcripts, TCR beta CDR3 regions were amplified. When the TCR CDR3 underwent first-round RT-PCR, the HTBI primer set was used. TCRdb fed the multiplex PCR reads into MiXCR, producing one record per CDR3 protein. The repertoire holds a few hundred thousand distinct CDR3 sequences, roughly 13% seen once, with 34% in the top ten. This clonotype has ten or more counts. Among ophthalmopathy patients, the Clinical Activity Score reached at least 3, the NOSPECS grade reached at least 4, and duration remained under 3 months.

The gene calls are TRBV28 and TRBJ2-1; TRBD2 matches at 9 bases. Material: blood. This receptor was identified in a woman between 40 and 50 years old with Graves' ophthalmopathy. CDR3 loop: CASSLPTLSGSVDEQFF. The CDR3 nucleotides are TGTGCCAGCAGTTTACCAACCCTTAGCGGGAGTGTCGATGAGCAGTTCTTC.